These 27 T cell receptor beta chains were sequenced from one sample in a study of tumor and adjacent non-tumor tissue in lung cancer. No cell sorting was done before RNA was extracted from the tissue. A modified ARM-PCR protocol with three rounds of nested PCR amplified TCRbeta. TCRdb re-analysed the multiplex PCR reads in MiXCR, keeping a single row per CDR3 protein. Among approximately 120,000 distinct CDR3 sequences listed, 55% to 75% were seen once. What was sequenced was lung tumor tissue. Receptor source: a man between 25 and 39 years old with non-small cell lung cancer.

In the case of this clonotype: With a much larger clone just one base away, this may be a read error. The J gene is TRBJ2-5, the V gene TRBV12-3 or TRBV12-4, with TRBD1 matching 9 bases. V shed 6 bases, J shed 5 bases, and the junction held 7 bases outside the gene matches. The CDR3 contains 14 residues. The CDR3 nucleotides are TGTGCCAGCAGGCTGGGACAGGGCTTCGAGACCCAGTACTTC. It codes for CASRLGQGFETQYF.

Remarks on this clonotype: Given a much more abundant clone one base away, this may be a read error. The chain is built from TRBV12-5 and TRBJ1-5; unclear D gene. Between the trimmed V and J ends, which lost 5 bases and 1 base, there was a span of 9 bases. This CDR3 contains 14 residues. From germline, CDR1 is LGHNT and CDR2 FRNRAP. As DNA, the CDR3 is TGTGCTAGTGGTCGGACTGGGAGCAATCAGCCCCAGCATTTT. It encodes CASGRTGSNQPQHF.

Points on this clonotype: Compared with germline, one end of the junction differs, possibly owing to a read error. The chain couples TRBV12-3 or TRBV12-4 to TRBJ2-3; possibly TRBD1 for D (5 bases). This CDR3 spans 13 amino acids. In DNA form, the CDR3 reads TGTGCCAGTGATCTCATGGGCACAGGTACGCAGTATTTT. Its translation is CASDLMGTGTQYF.

This sequence joins TRBV5-1 and TRBJ2-3, with 7 bases lining up with TRBD2. Germline loops: CDR1 SGHRS, CDR2 YFSETQ. Germline trimming cut 5 bases from V and 0 bases from J; bases unmatched to any gene: 9. The CDR3 is 16 amino acids. For the CDR3, the DNA is TGCGCCAGCAGTCTAGCTAGCGGTTCTAGCACAGATACGCAGTATTTT. Its protein is CASSLASGSSTDTQYF.

This clonotype was counted once. The J gene is TRBJ2-2, the V gene TRBV6-2 or TRBV6-3; D not resolved. Germline V gene lookup returns CDR1 MNHEY and CDR2 SVGEGT. The CDR3 contains 14 residues. V was shortened by 5 bases and J by 9 bases, with 16 bases between the two germline ends. The CDR3, as DNA: TGTGCCAGCAGTCTTCACGGCCAGATCAGGGAGCTGTTTTTT. Its protein product is CASSLHGQIRELFF.

Worth noting for this clonotype: A much larger clone sits a single nucleotide away, making a read error possible. The chain recombines TRBV5-1 with TRBJ2-1; D may be TRBD1 (6 bases). The CDR3 has 14 residues. CDR1 SGHRS and CDR2 YFSETQ come from the germline V gene. CDR3 DNA sequence: TGCGCCAGCAGCTTGGGACAGGTCCGCCATGAGCTGTTCTTC. As protein: CASSLGQVRHELFF. Drawing the rest from reference TRBV5-1 and TRBJ2-1, the complete variable domain is KAGVTQTPRYLIKTRGQQVTLSCSPISGHRSVSWYQQTPGQGLQFLFEYFSETQRNKGNFPGRFSGRQFSNSRSEMNVSTLELGDSALYLCASSLGQVRHELFFGPGTRLTVL.

As regards this clonotype: One end of the junction varies from germline; a read error may be responsible. The chain has TRBV6-5 and TRBJ2-7; weak D call: TRBD1 (6 bases). There are 14 residues in the CDR3. Looked up from germline, CDR1 is MNHEY and CDR2 is SVGAGI. The CDR3 DNA reads as TGTGCCAGCAGTTACCCAGGGGCTCTTAACGAGCACTACTTC. Its translation is CASSYPGALNEHYF.

This clonotype is a singleton in its sample. At one boundary the junction diverges from the germline segment, which might be a read error. The J gene is TRBJ2-1, the V gene TRBV5-6; 8 bases agree with TRBD2. The CDR3 is 15 residues long. CDR1 and CDR2 from the germline V gene are SGHDT and YYEEEE. The CDR3 coding sequence is TGTGCCATCAGCGGCTCGGGACTAGTTTACAATGAGCAGTTCTTC. Translation: CAISGSGLVYNEQFF.

In its sample, this clonotype was seen a few times. A much larger clonotype is one base distant, so this may be a read error. The chain combines TRBV6-5 with TRBJ2-7, with 9 bases that match TRBD1. This CDR3 has 14 residues. Germline CDR1 reads MNHEY; CDR2 reads SVGAGI. After removal of 4 bases from V and 9 bases from J, the junction contained 10 bases not matched to a gene. The CDR3 DNA reads TGTGCCAGCAGTTCACAAGGACAGGGGACTGTGCAGTACTTC. This gives the protein CASSSQGQGTVQYF.

This sequence joins TRBV4-1 and TRBJ2-1; D unclear. The CDR3 totals 15 residues. The germline V gene has CDR1 MGHRA and CDR2 YSYEKL. The V and J ends lost 0 bases and 5 bases respectively, with 11 bases between them. CDR3 nucleotide sequence: TGCGCCAGCAGCCAAGATCTGTGGAGTAACAATGAGCAGTTCTTC. Translated, it gives CASSQDLWSNNEQFF.

As for this clonotype: A much larger clone sits a single nucleotide away, making a read error possible. Lacking the conserved final phenylalanine or tryptophan, this CDR3 likely reflects a read error. The rearrangement uses TRBV6-2 or TRBV6-3 and TRBJ1-2, with unresolved D. CDR3 length: 15 amino acids. Trimming cost V 4 bases and J 4 bases, with 16 bases left between them. The V gene's germline CDR1 is MNHEY and CDR2 SVGEGT. The CDR3 region has the DNA TGTGCCAGCAGTTCGGGAGGAGGCGACCGCTATGGCTACACCTTA. This sequence encodes CASSSGGGDRYGYTL.

Of note for this clonotype: The junction departs from the called germline gene at one end, perhaps through a read error. V gene TRBV30 combines with J gene TRBJ2-4, with D unclear. Germline-derived CDR1 and CDR2 are GTSNPN and SVGIG (reference sequence). The CDR3 is 13 residues long. The DNA for the CDR3 is TGTGTCTGGAGTGTCCAAGGACAAAACATTCAGTACTTC. Translated: CVWSVQGQNIQYF.

The DNA for the CDR3 is TGTGCCAGTAGCCGAGGACTAGATCCTACCTACGAGCAGTACTTC. Its translation is CASSRGLDPTYEQYF. The chain couples TRBV19 to TRBJ2-7; 7 nucleotides match TRBD2. The J segment lost 2 bases and the V segment lost 6 bases, leaving 10 bases of the junction unmatched. From germline, CDR1 is LNHDA and CDR2 SQIVND (reference sequence). CDR3 length: 15 residues.

With regard to this clonotype: This may be a read error, as it is one base from a much larger clone. J is TRBJ1-4 and V is TRBV4-3; D is possibly TRBD1 (5 bases). Germline V CDR1 and CDR2: LGHNA, YSLEER. Trimming took off 0 bases at V and 6 bases at J, with 11 bases between the two ends. This CDR3 spans 15 amino acids. The CDR3 spells CASSQDSGYDEKLFF. CDR3 coding DNA: TGCGCCAGCAGCCAAGATTCAGGGTATGATGAAAAACTGTTTTTT.

As concerns this clonotype: The missing conserved phenylalanine or tryptophan at the end of this CDR3 makes a read error likely. The rearrangement uses TRBV6-5 and TRBJ1-2; D gene ambiguous. The V gene's germline CDR1 is MNHEY and CDR2 SVGAGI. This CDR3 region has 13 residues. The CDR3 DNA reads TGTGCCAGCCGTTCCGGGGAGAACTATGGGTACACCTCC. It is translated as CASRSGENYGYTS.

V gene TRBV29-1 combines with J gene TRBJ2-7, with D maybe TRBD1 (5 bases). CDR3 size: 13 residues. Looked up from germline, CDR1 is SQVTM and CDR2 is ANQGSEA. The CDR3 DNA reads TGCAGGGGTGCATCGCCAGGGACCTACGAGCAGTACTTC. This sequence encodes CRGASPGTYEQYF.

As concerns this clonotype: This sequence may be a read error, since a much larger clone differs from it by one base. The final CDR3 position lacks the conserved phenylalanine or tryptophan, pointing to a likely read error. The chain joins TRBV6-2 or TRBV6-3 to TRBJ2-7; D possibly matches TRBD1 or TRBD2 (5 bases each). The CDR3 has 14 residues. Germline CDR1 reads MNHEY; CDR2 reads SVGEGT. Trimming took off 5 bases at V and 3 bases at J, with 14 bases between the two ends. The CDR3 region has the DNA TGTGCCAGCAGTCACCGGGACCGATACTACGAGCAGTACTAC. Its protein is CASSHRDRYYEQYY.

Turning to this clonotype: An end of the junction differs from the germline gene, which may be a read error. This chain connects TRBV6-2 or TRBV6-3 to TRBJ2-7; D is ambiguous. Germline CDR1 and CDR2: MNHEY and SVGEGT. CDR3 size: 13 residues. Written as DNA, the CDR3 is TGTGCCAACAGTCCCATCCGGACCGACGAGCAGTACTTC. Protein product: CANSPIRTDEQYF.

Notes on this clonotype: One end of the junction is discordant with germline, which a read error may explain. The V and J genes are TRBV12-3 or TRBV12-4 and TRBJ2-1; D may be TRBD2 (7 bases). The CDR3 is 17 amino acids. CDR3 sequence reads: CASSFRLTGGSWNEQFF. In DNA form, the CDR3 reads TGTGCCAGCAGTTTCAGGCTAACGGGGGGCTCGTGGAATGAACAGTTCTTC.

Turning to this clonotype: An end of the junction does not agree with germline; a read error may underlie this. The chain combines TRBV11-2 with TRBJ2-7; D is perhaps TRBD2 (5 bases). Per the germline V gene, CDR1 is SGHAT and CDR2 is FQNNGV. The CDR3 length is 15 residues. The CDR3 loop is CANSRDYGSNYERYF. The CDR3 coding sequence is TGTGCCAACAGTAGGGATTATGGGAGCAACTACGAGCGGTATTTC.

This clonotype was counted at least ten times. The chain joins TRBV4-1 to TRBJ1-5; D not resolved. V gave up 1 base and J gave up 1 base, with 11 bases separating them. This CDR3 is built from 16 residues. Germline V gene sequence: CDR1 MGHRA, CDR2 YSYEKL. The CDR3 DNA reads as TGCGCCAGCAGCCAAGGTTGGGTGTCGAGCAATCAGCCCCAGCATTTT. The encoded protein is CASSQGWVSSNQPQHF.

This chain uses TRBV20-1 with TRBJ1-2, with D possibly matching TRBD1 (6 bases). Germline-derived CDR1 and CDR2 are DFQATT and SNEGSKA (reference sequence). The CDR3 is made up of 14 amino acids. Trimming pared 4 bases from V and 7 bases from J, leaving 19 bases between. The CDR3 sequence: CSAKAAGGGSGYTF. In DNA, the CDR3 is TGCAGTGCTAAAGCTGCAGGAGGGGGGAGTGGCTACACCTTC.

There are many counts of this clonotype. The V call is TRBV10-3, the J call TRBJ1-1; D uncertain. This CDR3 is built from 12 residues. In germline, CDR1 is ENHRY, CDR2 SYGVKD. Trimming took off 6 bases at V and 5 bases at J, with 10 bases between the two ends. CDR3 DNA sequence: TGTGCCATCAGCAAGGAGCGAACTGAAGCTTTCTTT. Translated: CAISKERTEAFF.

As concerns this clonotype: At one end, the junction sequence differs from germline, possibly due to a read error. The chain has TRBV4-1 and TRBJ2-5; D is unclear. The CDR3 is made up of 16 amino acids. Germline V gives CDR1 MGHRA, CDR2 YSYEKL. The CDR3 here is CASSQDPRSEQETQYF. DNA for the CDR3: TGTGCCAGCAGCCAAGACCCCCGATCGGAGCAAGAGACCCAGTACTTC.

The CDR3 region has the DNA TGCAGCGTTGAAGAGACGGGACTGGGGGGTGAAAAACTGTTTTTT. Amino acids: CSVEETGLGGEKLFF. This chain uses TRBV29-1 with TRBJ1-4; TRBD1 might be the D (5 bases). The germline CDR1 and CDR2 sequences are SQVTM and ANQGSEA. V dropped 0 bases and J dropped 7 bases, with 15 bases sitting between them. CDR3 length: 15 residues.

Comments on this clonotype: Lacking the conserved final phenylalanine or tryptophan, this CDR3 likely reflects a read error. V and J are TRBV11-3 and TRBJ2-1; TRBD1 is a possible D gene (6 bases). Germline assignment: CDR1 SGHNT and CDR2 YENEEA. Deletions cut 3 bases from V and 7 bases from J, with 13 bases between. The CDR3 extends over 14 amino acids. The CDR3 DNA follows: TGTGCCAGCAGCTTGCTGGACAGAGATAATGAGCAGTTCCTC. Its protein is CASSLLDRDNEQFL.

As for this clonotype: The junction differs from germline at one of its ends, possibly a read error. The rearrangement links TRBV6-5 to TRBJ2-1; D not resolved. CDR1 MNHEY and CDR2 SVGAGI come from the germline V gene. This CDR3 spans 12 amino acids. DNA of the CDR3: TGTACCAGCACCAAGTGGGACAATGAGCAGTTCTTC. Translated, it gives CTSTKWDNEQFF.